This passage covers 29 T cell receptor beta chains from one sample sequenced in a study of tumor and adjacent non-tumor tissue in lung cancer. The library came from three nested PCR rounds adapted from ARM-PCR protocols. TCRdb reprocessed the multiplex PCR reads via MiXCR and lists one record per CDR3 protein. The sample lists 76,000 or so distinct CDR3 sequences; roughly 70% were seen once. The template was RNA from unsorted bulk tissue. The sequencing sample was made of lung tumor tissue. These receptors were collected from an older woman with non-small cell lung cancer.

A word on this clonotype: Lacking the conserved final phenylalanine or tryptophan, this CDR3 likely reflects a read error. J is TRBJ1-2 and V is TRBV29-1; no reliable D call. This CDR3 contains 17 residues. Germline CDR1 SQVTM, CDR2 ANQGSEA. Here the CDR3 reads CSGILDSVGGLQGGYTS. The CDR3 coding sequence is TGCTCCGGTATCCTAGATTCGGTTGGCGGACTACAAGGAGGCTACACCTCC.

This clonotype was seen at least ten times. V gene TRBV14 combines with J gene TRBJ2-1; D gene uncertain. This CDR3 is 15 amino acids long. V was trimmed by 1 base and J by 8 bases, leaving 15 bases between them. In germline, CDR1 is SGHDN, CDR2 FVKESK. The CDR3 sequence: CASSQVWTTSHEQFF. DNA of the CDR3: TGTGCCAGCAGCCAAGTCTGGACGACCAGTCATGAGCAGTTCTTC. Supplemented by reference TRBV14 and TRBJ2-1, the full variable domain reads EAGVTQFPSHSVIEKGQTVTLRCDPISGHDNLYWYRRVMGKEIKFLLHFVKESKQDESGMPNNRFLAERTGGTYSTLKVQPAELEDSGVYFCASSQVWTTSHEQFFGPGTRLTVL.

Regarding this clonotype: One end of the junction varies from germline; a read error may be responsible. V is TRBV29-1 and J is TRBJ2-3; a weak D match, TRBD2 (6 bases). The CDR3 extends over 13 amino acids. The germline gives CDR1 SQVTM, CDR2 ANQGSEA. The CDR3 region is CSVILTGADTQYF. CDR3 bases: TGCAGCGTTATTCTAACGGGAGCCGATACACAGTATTTT.

The chain links TRBV29-1 to TRBJ2-2; D call uncertain. CDR3 size: 15 residues. Germline CDR1 SQVTM, CDR2 ANQGSEA. V lost 7 bases and J lost 4, with 19 bases in between. The CDR3 nucleotides read TGCAGCGCCCGGACCAGCGAGAATGTCACCGGGGAGCTGTTTTTT. Amino acid sequence: CSARTSENVTGELFF.

Comments on this clonotype: One junction end disagrees with the germline gene, perhaps due to a read error. This chain connects TRBV6-5 to TRBJ2-3, with 7 bases that match TRBD1. Per germline, CDR1 MNHEY and CDR2 SVGAGI. This CDR3 is 14 amino acids long. CDR3 residues: CATTTGSFLDTQFF. CDR3 nucleotide sequence: TGTGCCACCACGACAGGGTCATTTTTGGATACGCAATTTTTT.

Note on this clonotype: At one boundary the junction diverges from the germline segment, which might be a read error. The rearrangement links TRBV12-3 or TRBV12-4 to TRBJ1-1; the D is unclear. The length of the CDR3 is 11 residues. The CDR3 sequence: CASSMTNETFF. For the CDR3, the DNA is TGTGCCAGCAGTATGACAAATGAAACTTTCTTT.

Concerning this clonotype itself: Sequence at one end of the junction differs from germline and may be a read error. The rearrangement links TRBV29-1 to TRBJ1-3; tentative D call: TRBD1 (6 bases). CDR1 and CDR2 (germline): SQVTM, ANQGSEA. The CDR3 sequence is 14 residues long. The CDR3 DNA reads as TGCAGCGTTGAGGCAATCAGGACAGTAAACACTATATATTTT. Its translation is CSVEAIRTVNTIYF.

This clonotype was seen at least ten times. CDR3 nucleotide sequence: TGTGCCAGCAGAGCGAGGACTAGATCCAAGAATGAGCAGTTCTTC. It specifies CASRARTRSKNEQFF. V and J are TRBV12-3 or TRBV12-4 and TRBJ2-1; 7 bases fit TRBD2. V was pared by 6 bases and J by 7 bases, with 12 bases of the junction left unmatched. The CDR3 has 15 amino acids.

The V call is TRBV29-1, the J call TRBJ2-1; D is possibly TRBD2 (5 bases). The V gene's germline CDR1 is SQVTM and CDR2 ANQGSEA. The CDR3 spans 14 residues. Trimming left V 7 bases short and J 4 bases short, with 17 bases between. This CDR3 reads CSAPLVGVYNEQFF. CDR3 sequence (DNA): TGCAGCGCGCCTCTAGTGGGAGTATACAATGAGCAGTTCTTC.

In its sample, this clonotype was seen many times. The CDR3 region has the DNA TGTGCCAGCGGCGTGTTGGGGGAGAGGGGTGAGCAGTTCTTC. The encoded protein is CASGVLGERGEQFF. The chain is built from TRBV6-5 and TRBJ2-1; D may be TRBD1 or TRBD2 (5 bases each). The CDR3 is made up of 14 amino acids. Trimming took off 8 bases at V and 9 bases at J, with 20 bases between the two ends. In germline, CDR1 is MNHEY, CDR2 SVGAGI.

Worth noting for this clonotype: The junction and the germline gene differ at one end; a read error may be behind it. The V gene is TRBV11-3, the J gene TRBJ2-3; no clear D. Germline V gene lookup returns CDR1 SGHNT and CDR2 YENEEA. The CDR3 contains 14 residues. CDR3 sequence reads: CASSLGPSIDTQYF. CDR3 nucleotides: TGTGCCAGCAGCTTAGGTCCCAGCATAGATACGCAGTATTTT. The full variable domain, completed using reference TRBV11-3 and TRBJ2-3, is EAGVVQSPRYKIIEKKQPVAFWCNPISGHNTLYWYLQNLGQGPELLIRYENEEAVDDSQLPKDRFSAERLKGVDSTLKIQPAELGDSAVYLCASSLGPSIDTQYFGPGTRLTVL.

Notes on this clonotype: The junction differs from germline at one of its ends, possibly a read error. V usage is TRBV6-5 and J usage is TRBJ2-1, with D possibly being TRBD2 (5 bases). This CDR3 is built from 14 residues. Looked up from germline, CDR1 is MNHEY and CDR2 is SVGAGI. CDR3 amino acids: CASSYSTDYSEQFF. CDR3 bases: TGTGCCAGCAGTTACTCCACAGACTACAGTGAGCAGTTCTTC.

As to this clonotype: This may stem from a read error, because a much larger clone lies one nucleotide away. This sequence joins TRBV28 and TRBJ2-3; TRBD2 aligns across 8 bases. Germline values: CDR1 MDHEN, CDR2 SYDVKM. The CDR3 covers 14 residues. Trimming removed 7 bases from V and 5 bases from J; junction bases left unmatched: 8. The CDR3 spells CASNPAGGEDTQYF. Here the CDR3 DNA reads TGTGCCAGCAACCCCGCGGGGGGAGAAGATACGCAGTATTTT.

The DNA of the CDR3 is TGTGCCATCAGTGAGTCAACAGGCTTTCACACTGAAGCTTTCTTT. Translated, it gives CAISESTGFHTEAFF. This chain joins TRBV10-3 and TRBJ1-1; weak D call: TRBD1 (5 bases). The germline V and J ends were trimmed by 0 bases and 3 bases, with 11 bases remaining between them. CDR3 length: 15 amino acids. Germline assignment: CDR1 ENHRY and CDR2 SYGVKD.

This clonotype was picked up one time. An end of the junction differs from the germline gene, which may be a read error. The chain employs TRBV11-3 and TRBJ2-2; 8 bases line up with TRBD2. The CDR3 loop spans 18 amino acids. CDR1 is SGHNT, CDR2 YENEEA, per germline. The CDR3 DNA is TGTACCAGTAGCTTAAGGGGACCGGGACTAGCGAACACCGGGGAGCTGTTTTTT. This codes for CTSSLRGPGLANTGELFF.

For this clonotype: The junction departs from the called germline gene at one end, perhaps through a read error. This chain connects TRBV11-1 to TRBJ2-1; 10 nucleotides align to TRBD2. The CDR3 is 17 residues long. Germline assignment: CDR1 SGHAT and CDR2 FQDESV (reference sequence). CDR3 region: CTSSLEPAGGSYNERSF. CDR3 sequence (DNA): TGTACCAGCAGCTTAGAGCCAGCGGGAGGGTCCTACAATGAGCGGTCCTTC.

Ten or more counts support this clonotype. The chain recombines TRBV6-5 with TRBJ2-7, with TRBD2 matching 9 bases. The length of the CDR3 is 18 residues. V lost 6 bases, J lost 3 bases, and 18 bases stayed unmatched. Germline values: CDR1 MNHEY, CDR2 SVGAGI. The CDR3 loop is CASSLSGAGGPASYEQYF. The CDR3 bases are TGTGCCAGCAGCCTTTCGGGTGCGGGAGGGCCTGCCAGCTACGAGCAGTACTTC.

The CDR3 DNA reads as TGTGCCAGCGGGGGGGACAATGGGGCCAACGTCCTGACTTTC. It encodes CASGGDNGANVLTF. The chain couples TRBV6-6 to TRBJ2-6; D perhaps matches TRBD2 (7 bases). The CDR3 extends over 14 amino acids. Per germline, CDR1 MNHNY and CDR2 SVGAGI (reference sequence). Trimming left V 8 bases short and J 3 bases short, with 11 bases between.

The chain links TRBV7-9 to TRBJ2-3; D possibly uses TRBD1 or TRBD2 (6 bases each). Germline lookup yields CDR1 SEHNR and CDR2 FQNEAQ (reference sequence). V lost 4 bases, J lost 10 bases, and 12 bases lay in between. CDR3 size: 12 residues. CDR3 sequence (DNA): TGTGCCAGCAGCTCCGGAGGGGGTGCGCAGTATTTT. The encoded protein is CASSSGGGAQYF.

This clonotype was seen at least ten times. The chain joins TRBV6-6 to TRBJ2-3, with TRBD2 as a possible D gene (5 bases). Per the germline V gene, CDR1 is MNHNY and CDR2 is SVGAGI (reference sequence). V was shortened by 2 bases and J by 4 bases, with 13 bases between the two germline ends. The CDR3 is 15 residues long. The CDR3 nucleotides read TGTGCCAGCAGTTACCGCGGAGGCACGGCAGATACGCAGTATTTT. This sequence encodes CASSYRGGTADTQYF.

The J gene is TRBJ1-1, the V gene TRBV5-4, with D perhaps TRBD1 (5 bases). The V end was cut by 4 bases, the J end by 1 base, with 14 bases between. This CDR3 region has 15 residues. Germline CDR1 and CDR2: SGHNT and YYREEE (reference sequence). The CDR3 coding sequence is TGTGCCAGCAGCCCAACGGGACTACCGAACACTGAAGCTTTCTTT. This sequence encodes CASSPTGLPNTEAFF.

The chain has TRBV29-1 and TRBJ2-2; 10 positions match TRBD1. V lost 7 bases to trimming and J lost 6 bases; unmatched junction nucleotides: 14. Germline CDR1 reads SQVTM; CDR2 reads ANQGSEA. This CDR3 contains 16 residues. This CDR3 is CSAINRDRGKSGELFF. The CDR3 DNA sequence: TGCAGCGCAATAAACCGGGACAGGGGAAAATCCGGGGAGCTGTTTTTT.

About this clonotype: This may stem from a read error, because a much larger clone lies one nucleotide away. This chain links TRBV7-3 with TRBJ2-1; 7 positions agree with TRBD2. CDR1 and CDR2 from the germline V gene are SGHTA and FQGTGA. With V trimmed by 2 bases and J by 3 bases, 4 bases remained unmatched. This CDR3 comprises 15 residues. The DNA for the CDR3 is TGTGCCAGCAGCTTAGGTCTAGCGGACTACAATGAGCAGTTCTTC. Translated: CASSLGLADYNEQFF.

The V gene is TRBV6-2 or TRBV6-3, the J gene TRBJ1-3, with D possibly matching TRBD1 (5 bases). Germline V gives CDR1 MNHEY, CDR2 SVGEGT. The CDR3 is made up of 16 amino acids. Here the CDR3 reads CVNNDPGPVSGNTIYF. The CDR3 nucleotides are TGTGTCAACAACGATCCGGGGCCAGTTTCTGGAAACACCATATATTTT.

In regard to this clonotype: A read error may account for a junction end that differs from germline. The chain carries TRBV5-6 and TRBJ2-4, with 9 bases that match TRBD1. Germline loops: CDR1 SGHDT, CDR2 YYEEEE. CDR3 length: 13 amino acids. The CDR3 loop is CANSWTGENIQYF. As DNA, the CDR3 is TGTGCCAACAGCTGGACAGGGGAAAACATTCAGTACTTC.

Remarks on this clonotype: One end of the junction varies from germline; a read error may be responsible. The V gene is TRBV6-1, the J gene TRBJ1-2; the D is unclear. This CDR3 contains 12 residues. Germline V gives CDR1 MNHNS, CDR2 SASEGT. The CDR3 region has the DNA TGTGCCAGCAGAGGGTCGCCCTATGGTTACACCTTC. Its translation: CASRGSPYGYTF.

Remarks on this clonotype: A junction boundary mismatches the germline segment, possibly from a read error. The rearrangement joins TRBV19 to TRBJ2-1; D may be TRBD2 (6 bases). The CDR3 length is 15 residues. CDR1 and CDR2 from the germline V gene are LNHDA and SQIVND (reference sequence). In DNA, the CDR3 is TGTGTCAGTAGTACCCTGGGACTTACATACAATGAGCAGTTCTTC. Translating gives CVSSTLGLTYNEQFF. The complete variable domain, with remaining parts taken from reference TRBV19 and TRBJ2-1, reads DGGITQSPKYLFRKEGQNVTLSCEQNLNHDAMYWYRQDPGQGLRLIYYSQIVNDFQKGDIAEGYSVSREKKESFPLTVTSAQKNPTAFYLCVSSTLGLTYNEQFFGPGTRLTVL.

As for this clonotype: Relative to the germline gene, one junction end is altered; a read error may explain this. The CDR3 sequence: CASSYSRTGWETHYF. CDR3 in DNA: TGTGCCAGCAGTTACTCGAGGACTGGGTGGGAGACCCATTACTTC. J is TRBJ2-5 and V is TRBV6-5; possible D gene TRBD2, 5 bases. Germline V gives CDR1 MNHEY, CDR2 SVGAGI. The CDR3 spans 15 residues.

This clonotype was seen once. As the CDR3 is not closed by the conserved phenylalanine or tryptophan, this likely results from a read error. This chain joins TRBV29-1 and TRBJ2-1; D is possibly TRBD2 (5 bases). The CDR3 is made up of 13 amino acids. The germline gives CDR1 SQVTM, CDR2 ANQGSEA. V lost 5 bases and J lost 9, with 17 bases in between. The DNA of the CDR3 is TGCAGCGTTAATATCCCGGGAACGGCTGAGCAGTTCCTC. It is translated as CSVNIPGTAEQFL.